This TCR beta chain was profiled in a study of blood T cell repertoires in COVID-19. Study-wide background: Italy, Spain and the United States were the sources of the convalescent and acute COVID-19 samples.

Original processing methods: Cell counts per sample came from amplifying reference gene primers. This table comes from immunoSEQ multiplex PCR, and its TCRdb copy is limited to in-frame clones, with some not included. Clone size and V and J calls were adopted from that table, with D and trimming inferred from the DNA. Counted here are about 99,000 clones, over 80% occurring once; the ten biggest clones make up more than 14%. The CDR3 covers 13 residues. Germline CDR1 reads SEHNR; CDR2 reads FQNEAQ (reference sequence). J lost 7 bases, V lost 8 bases, and 7 bases had no gene match. This sequence was found in a man in his fifties or sixties with acute or convalescent COVID-19. The chain employs TRBV7-9 and TRBJ2-7, with 11 positions matching TRBD2. Sequencing was performed on peripheral blood. The CDR3 loop is CASGLAGGQEQYF. As DNA, the CDR3 is TGTGCCAGCGGCCTAGCGGGAGGACAAGAGCAGTACTTC.